The TCR beta chain described here comes from a study of response to subunit inactivated influenza vaccine. MiXCR was run by TCRdb on the RT-PCR reads, yielding one entry per CDR3 protein. The sample includes roughly 570,000 distinct CDR3 sequences, approximately 13% seen only once; the top ten take under 15%. Findings and caveats of the study: The authors suggested that few new T cells are recruited per seasonal influenza vaccination.

The length of the CDR3 is 14 residues. V lost 8 bases, J lost 1 base, and 12 bases lay in between. In regard to this clonotype: Its antigen is not known.

Sequences were derived from PBMCs from blood, sampled roughly 46 days after vaccination. This chain joins TRBV12-3 or TRBV12-4 and TRBJ1-3, with D hard to call. The receptor comes from a man between 45 and 60 years old who received an inactivated influenza vaccine. The CDR3 reads CASRPEVSGNTIYF. The CDR3 bases are TGTGCCAGCCGTCCTGAGGTATCTGGAAACACCATATATTTT.